The present T cell receptor (beta chain) was sequenced within a study of glioma-infiltrating T cells. Using RNA template, CDR3s of TCR alpha and beta were amplified with iRepertoire arm-PCR. Input was 100-400 ng of tissue mRNA or PBMC total RNA. Each CDR3 protein is one row after TCRdb ran MiXCR on the multiplex PCR reads. The sample has some 110,000 distinct CDR3 sequences; 23% are singletons. This clonotype came up many times. Its antigen is undetermined. Findings and caveats of the study: Above-expected tissue-blood divergence occurred in all gliomas, most in low-grade ones. Only very few CDR3 sequences appeared in both tissue and blood.

The source of this sequence is a human donor with low-grade glioma or glioblastoma, undergoing nonglioma brain surgery, or in good health (not recorded which). Input material: glioma tissue, nonneoplastic brain tissue, or PBMCs (not recorded which).

The DNA for the CDR3 is TGTGCCAGCACGAACCTAGCGGGAGGAACAGATACGCAGTATTTT. It translates to CASTNLAGGTDTQYF. This chain links TRBV3-1 with TRBJ2-3; 11 bases map to TRBD2. The CDR3 length is 15 residues. With 7 bases clipped from V and 3 bases from J, the junction kept 6 bases outside the gene matches. CDR1 is LGHDT and CDR2 is YNNKEL in the germline V gene (reference sequence).